The 2 T cell receptor beta chains in this list originate from one sample, sequenced in a study of tissue T cells after allogeneic stem cell transplantation. Sequenced by immunoSEQ multiplex PCR; TCRdb stores in-frame clones only, minus some. The sample has about 16,000 clones; 60% to 75% are singletons. Sequencing was done on a sample of spleen. These receptors came from a female BALB/c mouse in good health. For this strain, the MHC haplotype corresponds to H2-d.

This clone was seen once. Mouse names are used for the genes. The read comes to an end 1 residue before the CDR3 does, leaving the germline J gene to fill in the end. This chain uses TRBV13-1 with TRBJ2-1; 9 positions match TRBD2. This CDR3 has 15 residues. The J segment lost 6 bases and the V segment lost 0 bases, leaving 4 bases of the junction unmatched. The germline gives CDR1 NSHNY, CDR2 SYGAGN. The CDR3 bases that were read are TGTGCCAGCAGTGATGCACTGGGGGGTCTTGCTGAGCAGTTC. Encoded protein: CASSDALGGLAEQF. The full CDR3 is CASSDALGGLAEQFF.

As for this clone: All gene names here are mouse names. The read gets to within 1 residue of the CDR3 end, and the germline J gene fills in the rest. This rearrangement joins TRBV29 to TRBJ2-1, with 8 bases that match TRBD2. CDR1 is MSHET and CDR2 is SYDVDS in the germline V gene. The CDR3 contains 13 residues. V shed 5 bases, J shed 5 bases, and the junction held 2 bases outside the gene matches. This chain's CDR3 is CASSVGGDAEQFF. CDR3 DNA (partial): TGTGCTAGCAGTGTTGGGGGGGATGCTGAGCAGTTC.